The 17 T cell receptor beta chains below all came from one sample that was sequenced in a study of monozygotic twins with inflammatory bowel disease. Reprocessing the 5' RACE reads, TCRdb reports a single entry for every CDR3 protein and omits DNA. Listed are about 300,000 distinct CDR3 sequences; 5.6% falls within the top ten. The sequencing input was blood. These receptors came from a human donor with ulcerative colitis or Crohn's disease, or a healthy co-twin of an affected twin (not recorded which).

The chain couples TRBV6-1 to TRBJ2-1; the TCRdb D gene call, TRBD2, has no DNA to confirm it. CDR1 MNHNS and CDR2 SASEGT come from the germline V gene. The length of the CDR3 is 15 residues. The CDR3 region is CASRGTLTSYNEQFF.

The rearrangement uses TRBV12-3 or TRBV12-4 and TRBJ2-4; TCRdb reports TRBD1, a call that lacks DNA to check it against. This CDR3 comprises 13 residues. CDR3 sequence reads: CAVGVRAKNMQYF.

The chain uses TRBV10-3 and TRBJ2-7. CDR3 length: 11 amino acids. CDR1 is ENHRY and CDR2 is SYGVKD in the germline V gene. The CDR3 region is CAISGGYEQYF.

This chain uses TRBV28 with TRBJ1-5; TCRdb calls TRBD1, which cannot be checked without DNA. Germline assignment: CDR1 MDHEN and CDR2 SYDVKM. The CDR3 has 14 residues. CDR3: CASSSTPADQPQHF.

The chain combines TRBV24-1 with TRBJ2-1; as DNA is missing, the TRBD2 call by TCRdb cannot be tested. CDR1 is KGHDR, CDR2 SFDVKD, per germline. This CDR3 comprises 14 residues. The CDR3 protein is CATRTSGGADEQFF.

This rearrangement joins TRBV20-1 to TRBJ2-7; with no DNA, the TCRdb D assignment of TRBD1 cannot be verified. CDR1 is DFQATT, CDR2 SNEGSKA, per germline (reference sequence). The CDR3 spans 13 residues. The CDR3 region is CSASVDAPYEQYF.

V is TRBV6-2 or TRBV6-3 and J is TRBJ2-1; TCRdb's D call, TRBD2, is unchecked because there is no DNA. Per germline, CDR1 MNHEY and CDR2 SVGEGT. The CDR3 spans 14 residues. This chain's CDR3 is CASSYRRREFQEFF.

The chain employs TRBV5-6 and TRBJ2-7. Germline V lookup: CDR1 SGHDT, CDR2 YYEEEE. This CDR3 is 13 amino acids long. The CDR3: CASSRGPTYEQYF. Full variable domain (rest looked up from reference TRBV5-6 and TRBJ2-7): DAGVTQSPTHLIKTRGQQVTLRCSPKSGHDTVSWYQQALGQGPQFIFQYYEEEERQRGNFPDRFSGHQFPNYSSELNVNALLLGDSALYLCASSRGPTYEQYFGPGTRLTVT.

This chain joins TRBV28 and TRBJ2-2; TCRdb calls TRBD2, which cannot be checked without DNA. CDR1 MDHEN and CDR2 SYDVKM come from the germline V gene. The CDR3 totals 15 residues. The CDR3 sequence: CASSRTYGGTGELFF. Full variable domain (rest looked up from reference TRBV28 and TRBJ2-2): DVKVTQSSRYLVKRTGEKVFLECVQDMDHENMFWYRQDPGLGLRLIYFSYDVKMKEKGDIPEGYSVSREKKERFSLILESASTNQTSMYLCASSRTYGGTGELFFGEGSRLTVL.

The CDR3 region is CASSLNRGLGEKLFF. The chain couples TRBV11-2 to TRBJ1-4; TCRdb selects TRBD1, and the lack of DNA leaves this call unchecked. This CDR3 comprises 15 residues. Germline CDR1 reads SGHAT; CDR2 reads FQNNGV.

The chain couples TRBV5-1 to TRBJ2-2; no DNA is available, so the TRBD1 call from TCRdb remains unchecked. Germline V gives CDR1 SGHRS, CDR2 YFSETQ. The CDR3 is 16 amino acids. The chain's CDR3 is CASSLGGAGQAGELFF.

This rearrangement joins TRBV20-1 to TRBJ1-1; TCRdb picks TRBD1, but there is no DNA to check that call. CDR3 length: 13 amino acids. Germline CDR1 is DFQATT and CDR2 is SNEGSKA (reference sequence). CDR3 amino acids: CSAPPQGRPEAFF.

The V gene is TRBV7-9, the J gene TRBJ2-5. Germline V gene lookup returns CDR1 SEHNR and CDR2 FQNEAQ (reference sequence). The CDR3 loop spans 12 amino acids. CDR3 sequence reads: CASSLWSETQYF. Full variable domain (outside the CDR3, taken from reference TRBV7-9 and TRBJ2-5): DTGVSQNPRHKITKRGQNVTFRCDPISEHNRLYWYRQTLGQGPEFLTYFQNEAQLEKSRLLSDRFSAERPKGSFSTLEIQRTEQGDSAMYLCASSLWSETQYFGPGTRLLVL.

The chain recombines TRBV6-1 with TRBJ1-1; absent DNA, TCRdb's TRBD1 call cannot be checked. Germline CDR1 and CDR2: MNHNS and SASEGT. The CDR3 consists of 15 residues. The CDR3: CASSKYWGAWVGAFF.

The chain carries TRBV6-2 or TRBV6-3 and TRBJ1-1; as DNA is missing, the TRBD1 call by TCRdb cannot be tested. This CDR3 has 12 amino acids. Germline loops: CDR1 MNHEY, CDR2 SVGEGT. CDR3 in amino acids: CASSPPLPEAFF.

This chain joins TRBV12-3 or TRBV12-4 and TRBJ1-2. The CDR3 is 13 amino acids. CDR3 amino acids: CASGRGTNYGYTF.

The chain combines TRBV7-6 with TRBJ1-4. The CDR3 runs to 15 residues. Per germline, CDR1 SGHVS and CDR2 FNYEAQ. CDR3 in amino acids: CASSSAGSNGEKLFF.